This T cell receptor beta chain was profiled in a study of cytomegalovirus exposure and HLA in healthy donors (dated by TCRdb to about 2017). For context, the study as a whole: According to an earlier analysis of several hundred of the donors, about 179 million T cells yielded 100 million or so unique TCR beta sequences and less than 300 Gb of sequence data. Approximately 300 gigabases of sequencing data and approximately 91 million unique TCR sequences made up an early release that covered over 550 HLA-typed donors. Of the roughly 400 genotyped donors, approximately 80% fell in the genetic ancestry cluster associated with self-reported Caucasian donors. The aim of the study was to test whether cataloging public T cell receptors could identify signatures of past pathogen exposure. Using immunosequencing, the study profiled T cell repertoires from roughly 650 subjects and related those repertoires to cytomegalovirus serostatus. Besides the first cohort of roughly 660 subjects, a separate validation cohort made up of roughly 130 different subjects was used. High-throughput TCR immunosequencing, statistical association of individual TCRs with disease status, and machine learning were combined to predict cytomegalovirus infection status. A later analysis re-examined previously published TCR beta repertoires from hundreds of donors and added high-resolution HLA genotyping to investigate patterns of TCR occurrence. Rather than drawing on any new phenotypic data, the later analysis identified candidate immune exposures from TCR beta sequences and the way those sequences occurred across donors. In an earlier analysis of roughly 540 of the donors, high-throughput TCR beta sequencing was used to judge whether each TCR beta V gene segment behaved as functional or pseudogenic. Donor age, sex, ethnicity and CMV serostatus were compiled alongside the repertoire data. A later genetic analysis used genome-wide SNP genotypes for about three fifths of the 666 donors, treating that subset as a discovery cohort. Every repertoire in the discovery cohort had been generated on one and the same sequencing platform. Both class I and class II loci were covered by HLA typing, at four-digit resolution. Typing coverage differed by locus: A, B, C, DRB1 and DQB1 were typed in roughly 629-640 donors, DQA1 in roughly 510, DPA1 in some 600, and DPB1 in just under 490. Because of strong linkage in the cohort, 5 or 6 DR-DQ haplotypes were treated as single units for association and clustering. Among some 410 genotyped donors of the cohort, an average of about 240,000 unique TCR beta nucleotide sequences were sequenced per donor, roughly 18% of them non-productive.

A word on this clone: The target of this receptor is not known. Qualities for individual bases were not recorded, and no much larger clone is one base off.

Reading from cysteine to phenylalanine, the CDR3 counts 17 amino acids. The DNA shown is the 51-base CDR3, in frame from base 1. The germline V and J ends show losses of 1 base and 7 bases respectively, and no gene match explains 11 bases of the junction. As encoded in the germline V gene (reference sequence), CDR1 is SEHNR while CDR2 is FQNEAQ. The cohort consisted of more than 650 healthy bone marrow donors. At the time of sampling, all cohort members were nominally healthy, though unrecorded immune exposures were likely present. The donor was CMV seronegative and belonged to the group of over 300 seronegative cohort members. Each donor provided a peripheral blood sample, and peripheral blood mononuclear cells were used for TCR beta sequencing. The Qiagen DNeasy Blood Extraction Kit was used to extract genomic DNA from the blood cell samples. Libraries were built with the immunoSEQ multiplex PCR assay. The multiplex PCR relied on a mix of 60 forward primers for TCR Vbeta segments and 13 reverse primers for TCR Jbeta segments. The CDR3 region of rearranged TCR beta genes was amplified from genomic DNA by a multiplex PCR assay. On the Illumina HiSeq System, the amplified TCR beta libraries were sequenced as 87-base-pair reads. The source study handled its data this way. Across the 500 to 700 repertoires, a later analysis counted approximately 75 million unique TCR beta chains, 9.5 million to 13 million of which were shared by at least two donors. To remove PCR and sequencing errors, raw reads were error-corrected and collapsed into unique sequences using a nearest-neighbor algorithm that merged closely related sequences. Alignment of CDR3 sequences to IMGT reference sequences was used to assign V, D and J gene segments. For a sequence to be retained, a match of at least six nucleotides was required to both a V gene segment and a J gene segment. A rearrangement was called productive if the CDR3 had no stop codons and remained in frame with V and J, and every other rearrangement was called non-productive. CDR3 was defined according to IMGT convention as the region running from the second conserved V-encoded cysteine to the conserved J-encoded phenylalanine. Sequences without an unambiguous match to a single V gene segment were excluded from the earlier analysis of approximately 600 of the donors. In an earlier analysis of approximately 590 of the donors, a V segment was called functional when productive rearrangements were above 56.7%, and segregating when the standard deviation between donors exceeded 5%. To diagnose cytomegalovirus status from the catalog of TCR beta chain sequences, a statistical classification framework was built. A later analysis assigned V and J genes by comparing TCR nucleotide sequences with IMGT/GENE-DB human TR gene sequences. Using the TCRdist pipeline, a later analysis assigned CDR3 sequences along with most-parsimonious VDJ recombination scenarios. In a later analysis, each TCR beta chain was defined by its CDR3 amino acid sequence together with its V-gene family, and reads lacking a unique V-gene family were excluded. In a later analysis, approximately 590 highly shared, low-generation-probability nucleotide sequences were removed to address suspected cross-contamination and a sequencing artifact. In a later analysis, a clonal expansion index for each public chain was calculated from normalized within-repertoire ranks of inferred template counts. In a later analysis, generation probabilities were computed with a VDJ recombination model fitted to out-of-frame rearrangements, and the resulting probabilities were checked against IGoR. In a later analysis, hypergeometric tests were used to score TCR-TCR, TCR-HLA and TCR-CMV co-occurrence, with a repertoire-size bias correction applied to TCR pairs. False discovery rates were estimated in a later analysis by permuting HLA or CMV assignments 20 times. In a later analysis, co-occurring TCRs were grouped using DBSCAN, and TCRdist sequence similarity was added for clustering within HLA-allele-positive subsets. For co-occurrence clustering, repertoires with fewer than 30,000 or more than 120,000 public chains were excluded, along with about five repertoires with anomalous nucleotide sharing. TCRdb retrieved this table from immuneACCESS and kept in-frame rearrangements only. Not all clones are present; in checked studies, unresolved V genes account for under half, and no reason is known for the remainder. V and J calls and clone size come straight from that table; D and trimming were deduced from the DNA. The sample table records 200,000 to 300,000 clones; 78% of these occur just once. The ten largest make up about 0.5% of the sample.

Overall study results and their limits: The classifier was reported to diagnose cytomegalovirus status with high specificity and sensitivity in both the original cohort and the validation cohort. Most TCR sequences were seen in very few donors, while some public TCRs were found in many individuals. The authors suggested that the approach could potentially be extended to other disease states and immunological phenotypes. In a later genetic analysis, fewer N-insertions in productive TCRs were reported among donors in an Asian-associated ancestry cluster than the roughly 700-donor mean. A cluster of highly shared sequence variants was judged likely to be a technical artifact of the sequencing pipeline. The only immune exposure information available for the cohort was CMV serostatus. Because counts were too low, 15 or so rarely observed V segments, including chromosome 9 orphons, were excluded from the earlier analysis of a few hundred of the donors. V-gene and J-gene trimming of TCR beta chains was associated with a missense DCLRE1C variant in a later genetic analysis, and the association was replicated in an independent cohort. HLA typing was unavailable for some donors at each locus, so association tests used only the typed subset. The study gave a list of 150 to 200 TCR beta chains associated with cytomegalovirus. A later analysis found that HLA-associated TCR beta chains were more clonally expanded and had lower generation probabilities than equally common non-associated chains. In a later analysis, most CMV-associated TCR beta chains were found to appear HLA-restricted, with HLA associations seemingly driven largely by CMV exposure. When HLA alleles, especially DR and DQ, strongly co-occurred, attributing TCR associations to individual alleles was difficult. According to a later analysis, TCR association rates differed among HLA loci, with DRB1 alleles showing the most associated TCRs and HLA-C alleles showing the fewest. In this cohort, only TCR beta chains were sequenced, and detectable features were limited by the absence of alpha or paired-chain data. In a later analysis, some 17,000 TCR beta sequences were associated with specific HLA alleles at a false discovery rate of 0.05. In a later analysis, several top co-occurrence clusters were reported to appear linked to parvovirus B19, influenza, CMV and Epstein-Barr virus. A further reported finding was that TCR beta sequences accurately predicted the HLA-A and HLA-B alleles for most subjects in the first cohort. Because the 87-base-pair reads could not distinguish some IMGT-functional V segments, including TRBV6-2 and TRBV6-3, those segments were excluded. In vitro tests confirmed that three of the cytomegalovirus-associated TCR beta chains recognize cytomegalovirus antigens. Presence/absence analyses assumed roughly uniform sequencing depth across donors, an assumption that may not hold. Broadly in line with IMGT annotations, most TCR beta V segments showed up in productive rearrangements about 87% or about 30% of the time in an earlier analysis of 587 of the donors. Linkage disequilibrium might explain the correlated functional status among segregating V segments, but an unknown experimental factor could not be ruled out.

This chain joins TRBV7-9 to TRBJ2-1, and TRBD2 matches 9 of the central bases. The clonotype comes from a boy between 5 and 17 years old in good health and CMV-seronegative. The sequencing sample was made of PBMCs. This receptor has the CDR3 CASSLGEFSGRANEQFF. The sequenced DNA is TGTGCCAGCAGCTTAGGGGAATTTAGCGGGAGAGCAAATGAGCAGTTCTTC.